Following are 14 T cell receptor beta chains from one sample sequenced in a study of identical twins. TCRdb called the 5' RACE reads again in MiXCR, with one record for every CDR3 protein. Of 450,000 or so distinct CDR3 sequences listed, 12% to 15% were seen once; the top ten hold more than 0.5%. The same sample was also studied in work on yellow fever vaccine responses in identical twins.

What was sequenced was CD4+ T cells sorted from blood. These receptors were taken from a woman under 30 in good health.

The V gene is TRBV12-3 or TRBV12-4, the J gene TRBJ2-3; 7 bases are a match to TRBD1. The V segment lost 11 bases and the J segment 1 base; nucleotides outside the gene matches: 21. This CDR3 contains 18 residues. The CDR3 sequence is CAFSLVPARGFGTDTQYF. The DNA of the CDR3 is TGTGCCTTCAGTTTAGTCCCGGCCAGGGGGTTTGGCACAGATACGCAGTATTTT.

This sequence joins TRBV6-1 and TRBJ2-5; the D gene could be TRBD1 or TRBD2 (6 bases each). The germline CDR1 and CDR2 sequences are MNHNS and SASEGT. The CDR3 is 13 residues long. Trimming shortened V by 5 bases and J by 5 bases, and 12 bases separated the two germline ends. CDR3 coding DNA: TGTGCCAGCAGTCGGAGGGGGGACGAGACCCAGTACTTC. Its protein product is CASSRRGDETQYF.

V is TRBV7-9 and J is TRBJ1-1; 9 bases are a match to TRBD1. V lost 6 bases and J lost 1; bases outside the gene matches: 6. This CDR3 region has 15 residues. Germline V CDR1 and CDR2: SEHNR, FQNEAQ (reference sequence). CDR3 in DNA: TGTGCCAGCAGTTCCTTACAGGGGGCGAACACTGAAGCTTTCTTT. This gives the protein CASSSLQGANTEAFF.

This clonotype was seen more than once but under ten times. The chain has TRBV29-1 and TRBJ1-6, with D uncertain. The V gene's germline CDR1 is SQVTM and CDR2 ANQGSEA. The V gene lost 5 bases and the J gene lost 8 bases, with 13 bases spanning the gap. The CDR3 contains 13 residues. This chain's CDR3 is CSVSAGWDSPLHF. CDR3 DNA sequence: TGCAGCGTTAGCGCGGGGTGGGATTCACCCCTCCACTTT.

This clonotype was observed a few times. V usage is TRBV6-1 and J usage is TRBJ2-7; unclear D gene. This CDR3 is 11 amino acids long. Germline V gene lookup returns CDR1 MNHNS and CDR2 SASEGT. V was cut by 4 bases and J by 5 bases, with 6 bases left in between. CDR3 residues: CASSAQDEQYF. DNA of the CDR3: TGTGCCAGCAGTGCTCAAGACGAGCAGTACTTC.

This sequence joins TRBV28 and TRBJ2-7; D is unclear. Trimming removed 5 bases at V and 8 bases at J, with 13 bases between. This CDR3 is built from 12 residues. CDR1 is MDHEN, CDR2 SYDVKM, per germline. CDR3 bases: TGTGCCAGCAGTCTATATGACCTAAAGCAGTACTTC. Its translation is CASSLYDLKQYF. Variable domain in full (rest from reference TRBV28 and TRBJ2-7): DVKVTQSSRYLVKRTGEKVFLECVQDMDHENMFWYRQDPGLGLRLIYFSYDVKMKEKGDIPEGYSVSREKKERFSLILESASTNQTSMYLCASSLYDLKQYFGPGTRLTVT.

This sequence joins TRBV28 and TRBJ1-3; D might be TRBD1 (5 bases). Per germline, CDR1 MDHEN and CDR2 SYDVKM. The CDR3 has 15 amino acids. Trimming removed 1 base at V and 6 bases at J, with 13 bases between. DNA for the CDR3: TGTGCCAGCAGTTTATTTAGGCAGGGTGCAAACACCATATATTTT. Its translation: CASSLFRQGANTIYF.

A few counts support this clonotype. This chain links TRBV5-1 with TRBJ2-5; D may correspond to TRBD1 or TRBD2 (5 bases each). Germline V gene sequence: CDR1 SGHRS, CDR2 YFSETQ. This CDR3 contains 12 residues. The V and J ends lost 5 bases and 5 bases respectively, with 10 bases between them. DNA of the CDR3: TGCGCCAGCAGTGAGGGGTTGGAGACCCAGTACTTC. As protein: CASSEGLETQYF.

CDR3 nucleotide sequence: TGTGCCAGCAGTCTGCGACTAGTTCGGGCAGATACGCAGTATTTT. Translating gives CASSLRLVRADTQYF. This sequence joins TRBV2 and TRBJ2-3, with D perhaps TRBD2 (6 bases). This CDR3 has 15 residues. V lost 5 bases to trimming and J lost 4 bases, with 16 bases between them. Germline CDR1 SNHLY, CDR2 FYNNEI.

As regards this clonotype: The junction departs from the called germline gene at one end, perhaps through a read error. The rearrangement joins TRBV12-3 or TRBV12-4 to TRBJ2-1; TRBD2 aligns across 11 bases. This CDR3 spans 18 amino acids. The CDR3 DNA sequence: TGTACCAGCAGTTTAGGCCTAGCGGGGGGAAGCTCCTACAATGAGCAGTTCTTC. Protein product: CTSSLGLAGGSSYNEQFF.

This rearrangement joins TRBV6-1 to TRBJ2-4, with D unresolved. Trimming took off 6 bases at V and 1 base at J, with 10 bases between the two ends. Germline CDR1 MNHNS, CDR2 SASEGT. This CDR3 contains 14 residues. The CDR3 reads CASSPGDAKNIQYF. The CDR3 region has the DNA TGTGCCAGCAGCCCCGGTGACGCCAAAAACATTCAGTACTTC.

This chain joins TRBV6-5 and TRBJ2-7; TRBD1 matches 9 bases. This CDR3 spans 15 amino acids. CDR1 and CDR2 (germline): MNHEY, SVGAGI. Losses at the gene ends were 4 bases for V and 4 bases for J; bases not matched to a gene: 8. This chain's CDR3 is CASSFLNRGRYEQYF. The DNA for the CDR3 is TGTGCCAGCAGTTTCTTGAACAGGGGGCGGTACGAGCAGTACTTC.

This clonotype was counted at least ten times. The chain uses TRBV20-1 and TRBJ2-7; 14 bases are shared with TRBD2. The CDR3 extends over 21 amino acids. Trimming took 1 base from V and 3 from J; bases not matched to a gene: 20. Germline V gene sequence: CDR1 DFQATT, CDR2 SNEGSKA (reference sequence). As DNA, the CDR3 is TGCAGTGCTAGAGCCCCGAAACCGGGACTAGCGGGAGTTAGTGGAATCTACGAGCAGTACTTC. It encodes CSARAPKPGLAGVSGIYEQYF.

This sequence joins TRBV6-5 and TRBJ2-3, with TRBD2 as a possible D gene (6 bases). Germline V gene data show CDR1 as MNHEY and CDR2 as SVGAGI. This CDR3 is 16 amino acids long. V lost 4 bases, J lost 3 bases, and 17 bases lay in between. The CDR3 sequence is CASSFTGAAWTDTQYF. In DNA form, the CDR3 reads TGTGCCAGCAGTTTCACGGGAGCCGCTTGGACAGATACGCAGTATTTT.